This T cell receptor (beta chain) appears in the sequencing data of a study of blood T cells in healthy people across ages. A second PCR of about 6 to 12 cycles used a sample-barcoded 5' primer and a J-beta primer mix. From the 5' RACE reads, TCRdb called clonotypes with MiXCR, one entry per CDR3 protein. This table holds approximately 1,100,000 distinct CDR3 sequences, 35% to 55% found once. It was approximately 10 milliliters of peripheral blood that were drawn from each donor. Trimming at V came to 5 bases and at J to 0 bases, leaving 3 bases not matched to a gene. Germline values: CDR1 DFQATT, CDR2 SNEGSKA (reference sequence). This CDR3 is built from 14 residues.

The rearrangement links TRBV20-1 to TRBJ2-1; 8 bases match TRBD1. The sequence was obtained from a woman aged 55-70 years in good health. Sequenced input: blood. The CDR3 DNA reads as TGCAGTGCTGACAGGGGTAGCTCCTACAATGAGCAGTTCTTC. It is translated as CSADRGSSYNEQFF.